A selection of T cell receptor beta chains follows, all from one sample in a study of cytomegalovirus exposure and HLA in healthy donors. TCRdb's table, derived via immunoSEQ multiplex PCR, lists solely in-frame clones and lacks some. This sample has 110,000 or so clones; roughly 69% occur once, and the top ten carry 2% to 2.5%. Sequenced material: PBMCs. All receptors come from a human donor in good health. CDR3s include the opening cysteine and the closing phenylalanine or tryptophan. The D gene is left open where the match is weak. Clone size is not always given. Where it is, it says once, few, many or a class for expanded clones.

D	size	V	J	CDR3	DNA
.	few	TRBV2	TRBJ1-1	CASRGYREVPEAFF	TGTGCCAGCAGAGGGTACAGGGAAGTGCCTGAAGCTTTCTTT
TRBD1	few	TRBV5-4	TRBJ1-2	CASSYPDRGDYGYTF	TGTGCCAGCAGCTATCCGGACAGGGGGGACTATGGCTACACCTTC
.	.	TRBV5-1	TRBJ2-7	CASSGRGPSSYEQYF	TGCGCCAGCAGCGGAAGGGGCCCGAGCTCCTACGAGCAGTACTTC
.	.	TRBV28	TRBJ1-6	CASSSRQAESSPLHF	TGTGCCAGCAGTTCCAGACAGGCGGAATCTTCACCCCTCCACTTT
TRBD2	.	TRBV18	TRBJ2-1	CASSPPRTSGPQQFF	TGTGCCAGCTCACCACCCCGGACTAGCGGGCCTCAGCAGTTCTTC
.	.	TRBV18	TRBJ2-1	CASSPGGRRGHEQFF	TGTGCCAGCTCACCAGGTGGCAGGCGGGGTCATGAGCAGTTCTTC
.	.	TRBV19	TRBJ2-4	CASTFRGGAKNIQYF	TGTGCCAGTACCTTTAGGGGGGGCGCCAAAAACATTCAGTACTTC
TRBD1	.	TRBV7-2	TRBJ1-2	CASSLPGGVNYGYTF	TGTGCCAGCAGCTTGCCAGGGGGTGTTAACTATGGCTACACCTTC
.	.	TRBV4-3	TRBJ1-1	CASSQEQENTEAFF	TGCGCCAGCAGCCAAGAGCAGGAGAACACTGAAGCTTTCTTT
.	.	TRBV30	TRBJ2-2	CAWSVLGGEAGELFF	TGTGCCTGGAGTGTATTAGGGGGGGAGGCCGGGGAGCTGTTTTTT
TRBD1	.	TRBV5-6	TRBJ1-2	CASSSSGQGGRGYTF	TGTGCCAGCAGCTCCTCTGGGCAGGGGGGTAGGGGCTACACCTTC
TRBD1	few	TRBV4-3	TRBJ1-4	CASSLKDRGNEKLFF	TGCGCCAGCAGCCTAAAGGACAGGGGGAATGAAAAACTGTTTTTT
.	once	TRBV5-6	TRBJ2-2	CASSLARLLTGELFF	TGTGCCAGCAGCTTGGCCCGTCTATTAACCGGGGAGCTGTTTTTT
TRBD1	.	TRBV7-6	TRBJ1-2	CASSLASGTGLNYGYTF	TGTGCCAGCAGCTTAGCGTCCGGGACAGGCCTTAACTATGGCTACACCTTC